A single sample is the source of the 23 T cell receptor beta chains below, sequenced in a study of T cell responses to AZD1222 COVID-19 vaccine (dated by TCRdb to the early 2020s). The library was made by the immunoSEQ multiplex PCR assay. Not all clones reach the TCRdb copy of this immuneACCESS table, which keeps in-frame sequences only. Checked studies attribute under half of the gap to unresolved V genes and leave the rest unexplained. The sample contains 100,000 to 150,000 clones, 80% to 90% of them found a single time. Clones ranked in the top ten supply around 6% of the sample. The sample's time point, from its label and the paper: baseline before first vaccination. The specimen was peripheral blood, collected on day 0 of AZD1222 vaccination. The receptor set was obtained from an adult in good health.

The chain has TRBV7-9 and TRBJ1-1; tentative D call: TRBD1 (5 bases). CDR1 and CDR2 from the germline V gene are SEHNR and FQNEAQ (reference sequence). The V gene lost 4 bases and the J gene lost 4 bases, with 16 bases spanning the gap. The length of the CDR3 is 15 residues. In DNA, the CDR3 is TGTGCCAGCAGCTCCGCCAGGGATTTGGCCACTGAAGCTTTCTTT. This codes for CASSSARDLATEAFF.

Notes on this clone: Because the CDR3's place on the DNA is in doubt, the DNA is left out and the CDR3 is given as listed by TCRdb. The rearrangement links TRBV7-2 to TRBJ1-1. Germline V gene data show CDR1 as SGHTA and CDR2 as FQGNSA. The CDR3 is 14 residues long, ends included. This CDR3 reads CASILGNMNTEAFF.

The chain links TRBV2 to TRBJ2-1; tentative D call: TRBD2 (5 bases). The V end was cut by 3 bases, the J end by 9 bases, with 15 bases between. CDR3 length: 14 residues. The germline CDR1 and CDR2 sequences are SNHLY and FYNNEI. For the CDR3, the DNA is TGTGCCAGCAGTGAGACGCCCCGGAGGTTTGAGCAGTTCTTC. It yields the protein CASSETPRRFEQFF. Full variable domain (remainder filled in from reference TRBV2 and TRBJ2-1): EPEVTQTPSHQVTQMGQEVILRCVPISNHLYFYWYRQILGQKVEFLVSFYNNEISEKSEIFDDQFSVERPDGSNFTLKIRSTKLEDSAMYFCASSETPRRFEQFFGPGTRLTVL.

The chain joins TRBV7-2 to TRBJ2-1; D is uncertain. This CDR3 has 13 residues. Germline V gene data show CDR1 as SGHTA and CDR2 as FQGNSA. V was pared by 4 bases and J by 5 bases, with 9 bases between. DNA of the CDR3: TGTGCCAGCAGCTCACAGAGAGACAATGAGCAGTTCTTC. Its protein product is CASSSQRDNEQFF.

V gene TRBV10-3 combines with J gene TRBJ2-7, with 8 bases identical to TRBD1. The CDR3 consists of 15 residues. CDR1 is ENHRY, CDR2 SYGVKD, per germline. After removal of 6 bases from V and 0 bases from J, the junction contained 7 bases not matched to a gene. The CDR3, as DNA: TGTGCCATCAGCAAACAGGGGGTATCCTCCTACGAGCAGTACTTC. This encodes CAISKQGVSSYEQYF.

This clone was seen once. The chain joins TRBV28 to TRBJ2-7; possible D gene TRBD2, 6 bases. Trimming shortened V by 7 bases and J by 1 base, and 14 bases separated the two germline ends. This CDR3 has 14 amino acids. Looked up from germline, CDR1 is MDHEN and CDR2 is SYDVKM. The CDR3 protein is CASTWGGGSYEQYF. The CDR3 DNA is TGTGCCAGCACTTGGGGAGGAGGGTCCTACGAGCAGTACTTC.

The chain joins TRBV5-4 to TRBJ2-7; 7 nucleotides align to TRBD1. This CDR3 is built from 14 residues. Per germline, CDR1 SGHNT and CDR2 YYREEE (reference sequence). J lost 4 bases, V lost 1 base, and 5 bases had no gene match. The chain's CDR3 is CASSLTGTEYEQYF. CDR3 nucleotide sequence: TGTGCCAGCAGCTTGACCGGGACAGAGTACGAGCAGTACTTC.

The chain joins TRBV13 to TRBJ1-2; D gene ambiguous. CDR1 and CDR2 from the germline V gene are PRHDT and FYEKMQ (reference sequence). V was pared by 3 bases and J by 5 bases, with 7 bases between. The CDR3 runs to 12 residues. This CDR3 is CASSLVQYGYTF. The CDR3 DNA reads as TGTGCCAGCAGCTTGGTACAGTATGGCTACACCTTC.

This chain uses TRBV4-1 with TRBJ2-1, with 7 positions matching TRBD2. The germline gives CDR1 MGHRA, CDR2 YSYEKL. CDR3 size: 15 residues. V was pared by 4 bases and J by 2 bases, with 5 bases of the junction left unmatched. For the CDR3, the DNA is TGCGCCAGCAGCCTTGTGACTAGCCCCTACAATGAGCAGTTCTTC. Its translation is CASSLVTSPYNEQFF.

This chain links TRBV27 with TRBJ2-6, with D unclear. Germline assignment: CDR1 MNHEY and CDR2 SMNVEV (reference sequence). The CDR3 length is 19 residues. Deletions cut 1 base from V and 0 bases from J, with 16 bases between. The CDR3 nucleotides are TGTGCCAGCAGTTTATTCAGCCTTGACAACCACTCTGGGGCCAACGTCCTGACTTTC. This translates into CASSLFSLDNHSGANVLTF.

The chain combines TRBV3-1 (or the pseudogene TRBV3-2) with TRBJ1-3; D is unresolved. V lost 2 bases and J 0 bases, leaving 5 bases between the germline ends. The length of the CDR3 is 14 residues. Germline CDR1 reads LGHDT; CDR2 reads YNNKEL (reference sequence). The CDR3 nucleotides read TGTGCCAGCAGCCAACGGAGCTCTGGAAACACCATATATTTT. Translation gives CASSQRSSGNTIYF.

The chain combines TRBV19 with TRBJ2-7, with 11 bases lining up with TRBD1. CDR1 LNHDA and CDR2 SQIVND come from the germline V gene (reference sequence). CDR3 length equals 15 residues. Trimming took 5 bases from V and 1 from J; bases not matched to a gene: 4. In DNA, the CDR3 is TGTGCCAGTAGTCCAGGACAGGGGGCTTCCTACGAGCAGTACTTC. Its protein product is CASSPGQGASYEQYF.

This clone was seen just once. The DNA of the CDR3 is TGTGCCAGCAGTTACAACCCTAGCGCGTCCTACAATGAGCAGTTCTTC. Amino acids: CASSYNPSASYNEQFF. The gene calls are TRBV6-5 and TRBJ2-1; a possible D gene is TRBD2 (6 bases). Germline CDR1 is MNHEY and CDR2 is SVGAGI. The germline V and J ends were trimmed by 2 bases and 1 base, with 12 bases remaining between them. This CDR3 contains 16 residues.

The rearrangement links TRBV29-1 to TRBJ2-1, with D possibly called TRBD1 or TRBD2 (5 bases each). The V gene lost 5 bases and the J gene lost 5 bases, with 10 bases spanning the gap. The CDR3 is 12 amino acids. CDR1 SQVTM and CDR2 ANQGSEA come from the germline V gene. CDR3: CSVRGTNNEQFF. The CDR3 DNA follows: TGCAGCGTTCGTGGGACCAACAATGAGCAGTTCTTC.

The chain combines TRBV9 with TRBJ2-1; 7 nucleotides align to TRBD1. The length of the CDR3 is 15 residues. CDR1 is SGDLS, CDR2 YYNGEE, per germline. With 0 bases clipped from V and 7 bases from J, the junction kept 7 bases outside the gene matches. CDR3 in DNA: TGTGCCAGCAGCGTAGAGGTCAGGGGGACGAATGAGCAGTTCTTC. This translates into CASSVEVRGTNEQFF.

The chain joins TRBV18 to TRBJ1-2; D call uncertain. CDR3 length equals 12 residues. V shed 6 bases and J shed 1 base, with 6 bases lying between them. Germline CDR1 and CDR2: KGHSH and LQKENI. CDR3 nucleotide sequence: TGTGCCAGCTCGCCTGATAACTATGGCTACACCTTC. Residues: CASSPDNYGYTF.

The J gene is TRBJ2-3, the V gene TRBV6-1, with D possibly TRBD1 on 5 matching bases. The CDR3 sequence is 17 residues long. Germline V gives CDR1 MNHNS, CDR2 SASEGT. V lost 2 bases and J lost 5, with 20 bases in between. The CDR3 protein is CASSETPYLGQGDTQYF. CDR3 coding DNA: TGTGCCAGCAGTGAAACCCCCTACCTGGGGCAAGGAGATACGCAGTATTTT.

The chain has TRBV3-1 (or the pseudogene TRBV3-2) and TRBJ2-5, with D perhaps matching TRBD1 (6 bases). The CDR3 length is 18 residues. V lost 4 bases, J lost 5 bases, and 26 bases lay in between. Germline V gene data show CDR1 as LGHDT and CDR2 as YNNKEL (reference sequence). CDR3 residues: CASSLNPEEGRRGETQYF. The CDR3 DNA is TGTGCCAGCAGCCTAAACCCTGAGGAAGGGAGAAGGGGGGAGACCCAGTACTTC.

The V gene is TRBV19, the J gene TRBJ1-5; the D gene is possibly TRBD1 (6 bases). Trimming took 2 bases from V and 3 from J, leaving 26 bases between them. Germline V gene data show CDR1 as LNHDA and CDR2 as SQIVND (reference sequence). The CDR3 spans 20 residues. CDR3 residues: CASSISRTDKKPINNQPQHF. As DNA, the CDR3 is TGTGCCAGTAGTATATCCCGGACAGACAAAAAACCAATAAACAATCAGCCCCAGCATTTT.

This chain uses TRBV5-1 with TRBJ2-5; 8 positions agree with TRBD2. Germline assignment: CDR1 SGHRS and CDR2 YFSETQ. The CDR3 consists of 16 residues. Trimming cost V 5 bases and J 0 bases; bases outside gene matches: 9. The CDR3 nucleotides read TGCGCCAGCAGGTCCGGGACTAGTCGGTACCAAGAGACCCAGTACTTC. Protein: CASRSGTSRYQETQYF.

The CDR3 here is CASSEGYEQYF. The CDR3 DNA sequence: TGTGCCAGCAGTGAGGGTTACGAGCAGTACTTC. This rearrangement joins TRBV12-3 or TRBV12-4 to TRBJ2-7; D possibly corresponds to TRBD2 (5 bases). The length of the CDR3 is 11 residues. The V end was cut by 5 bases, the J end by 4 bases, with 6 bases between.

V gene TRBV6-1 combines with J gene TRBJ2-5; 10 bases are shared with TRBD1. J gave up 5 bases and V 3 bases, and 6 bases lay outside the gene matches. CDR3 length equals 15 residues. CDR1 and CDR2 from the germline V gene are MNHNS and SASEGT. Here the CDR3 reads CASSDRGTGVETQYF. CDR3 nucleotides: TGTGCCAGCAGTGACCGAGGGACAGGGGTTGAGACCCAGTACTTC.

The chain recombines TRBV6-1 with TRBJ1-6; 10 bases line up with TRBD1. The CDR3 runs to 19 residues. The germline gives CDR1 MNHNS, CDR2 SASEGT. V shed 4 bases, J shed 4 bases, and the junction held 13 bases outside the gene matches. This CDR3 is CASSGGQGRNFPYNSPLHF. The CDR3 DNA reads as TGTGCCAGCAGTGGGGGACAGGGGCGGAATTTTCCATATAATTCACCCCTCCACTTT.